The entry that follows covers one T cell receptor beta chain sequence. Seattle's cohort entered during active infection and was followed longitudinally. The source of the sample is a study of blood T cell repertoires in COVID-19. Study details: Italy, Spain and the United States were the sources of the convalescent and acute COVID-19 samples.

With V trimmed by 7 bases and J by 6 bases, 8 bases remained unmatched. The length of the CDR3 is 14 residues. From germline, CDR1 is MNHEY and CDR2 SVGAGI. Original data processing: Reference gene primer amplification gave estimated nucleated cell counts. This table comes from immunoSEQ multiplex PCR, and its TCRdb copy is limited to in-frame clones, with some not included. The V and J calls and the clone size are those of that table, but D and trimming were determined from the DNA. Among hundreds of thousands of clones listed, approximately 83% were seen once. The chain has TRBV6-5 and TRBJ2-7; 11 positions agree with TRBD2. The origin of this receptor is a woman younger than 45 with COVID-19, enrolled during active disease. The sequenced sample consisted of peripheral blood. CDR3 sequence (DNA): TGTGCCAGCAATCCGACTAGCGGGAACCTCGAGCAGTACTTC. It yields the protein CASNPTSGNLEQYF.